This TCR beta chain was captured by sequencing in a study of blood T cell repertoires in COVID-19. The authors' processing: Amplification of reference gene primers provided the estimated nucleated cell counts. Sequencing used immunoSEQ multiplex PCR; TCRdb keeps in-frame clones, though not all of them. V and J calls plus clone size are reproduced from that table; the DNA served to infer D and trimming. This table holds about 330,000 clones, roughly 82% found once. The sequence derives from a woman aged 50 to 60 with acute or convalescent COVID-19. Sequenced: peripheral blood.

CDR3 DNA sequence: TGTGCCACCAGTGACCCCGGGGGGGGCCAGAATCAGCCCCAGCATTTT. The encoded protein is CATSDPGGGQNQPQHF. This chain connects TRBV24-1 to TRBJ1-5; D perhaps matches TRBD1 (6 bases). This CDR3 has 16 residues. Germline V gene data show CDR1 as KGHDR and CDR2 as SFDVKD. V lost 4 bases, J lost 4 bases, and 16 bases lay in between.